This T cell receptor beta chain was sequenced during a study of OX40 agonist ivuxolimab in advanced cancers. Across the study: Ivuxolimab, an agonist antibody against OX40 (CD134), was given to patients.

Sequencing was performed with immunoSEQ multiplex PCR; in TCRdb, only in-frame clones are kept and a portion is missing. The table lists approximately 69,000 clones, about 85% of them singletons. Study conclusions and caveats: CD8+ T cells showed, on average, more clonal expansion than CD4+ cells. Some nonresponders additionally presented with little normalized T-cell clonal expansion.

In this sample, this clone is medium-sized. Antigen specificity is unknown. This clonotype was obtained from an adult with an advanced solid tumor such as melanoma, head and neck, liver or kidney cancer. The sequences come from CD4+ or CD8+ T cells sorted from blood, collected in a trial of the OX40 agonist ivuxolimab.

CDR3 region: CASSQDRRAEQYF. CDR3 bases: TGTGCCAGCAGCCAAGATCGGCGCGCCGAGCAGTACTTC. The J gene is TRBJ2-7, the V gene TRBV4-2; D gene ambiguous. This CDR3 has 13 amino acids. Trimming took 0 bases from V and 6 from J, leaving 9 bases between them. Germline V gene sequence: CDR1 LGHNA, CDR2 YNFKEQ.